This T cell receptor (beta chain) was identified in a study of blood T cell repertoires in COVID-19. Study overall: Donors in the United States, Italy and Spain gave samples during acute or convalescent COVID-19. Nucleic acid was either cDNA or gDNA, and it came from T cells, B-cell-depleted T cells, or PBMCs.

This CDR3 comprises 14 residues. Germline loops: CDR1 MNHEY, CDR2 SVGAGI. V lost 8 bases, J lost 6 bases, and 10 bases stayed unmatched. Seattle cases were enrolled at active infection and followed longitudinally. Clones were read by immunoSEQ multiplex PCR, and TCRdb kept only the in-frame ones, dropping some. The data contain fewer than 85,000 clones, around 77% of them singletons. The sample consisted of peripheral blood. This TCR came from a man between 65 and 79 years old with COVID-19, enrolled during active disease. The J gene is TRBJ1-2, the V gene TRBV6-5; 9 bases align to TRBD1. This CDR3 is CASETGGRQDGYTF. The CDR3 nucleotides read TGTGCCAGCGAGACAGGGGGTCGTCAGGATGGCTACACCTTC.